The rows below give T cell receptor beta chains drawn from one sample of a study of vaccination and CD4 T cells after COVID-19. These receptors lack a known antigen. TCRdb re-called the PCR reads through MiXCR, storing one row per CDR3 protein. The sample has about 13,000 distinct CDR3 sequences; more than 35% are singletons. This specimen was CD4+ T cells from blood, cultured in vitro, taken after SARS-CoV-2 vaccination. The receptors were sampled from a human donor who had recovered from COVID-19. The CDR3 runs from the conserved cysteine through the conserved F or W. The order of the fields is D gene, V gene, clone size, CDR3 protein. A D gene is named only where the DNA matches it firmly. Size tells how often a clone was seen (once, few, many) or the class of an expanded clone, and some rows leave it out.

d_call: NA
v_call: TRBV11-3
clone_size: NA
cdr3_aa: CASSFRQGTENIQYF

d_call: NA
v_call: TRBV20-1
clone_size: NA
cdr3_aa: CSASLGVRAEQYF

d_call: NA
v_call: TRBV7-2
clone_size: NA
cdr3_aa: CASSRANTEAFF

d_call: NA
v_call: TRBV5-1
clone_size: NA
cdr3_aa: CASSFGGGHTEAFF

d_call: NA
v_call: TRBV20-1
clone_size: NA
cdr3_aa: CSARDVSRTEAFF

d_call: NA
v_call: TRBV2
clone_size: NA
cdr3_aa: CASSTLSGFSNQPQHF

d_call: NA
v_call: TRBV6-1
clone_size: NA
cdr3_aa: CASGGQWNEKLFF

d_call: NA
v_call: TRBV6-5
clone_size: few
cdr3_aa: CASSYRGVKGGSYEQYF

d_call: TRBD2
v_call: TRBV6-2/TRBV6-3
clone_size: NA
cdr3_aa: CASSYSSSGGPSHFYEQYF

d_call: NA
v_call: TRBV12-3/TRBV12-4
clone_size: NA
cdr3_aa: CASSFGSYGYTF

d_call: NA
v_call: TRBV10-3
clone_size: NA
cdr3_aa: CAISEPPADTQYF

d_call: NA
v_call: TRBV6-5
clone_size: few
cdr3_aa: CASSYRGLGYTF

d_call: NA
v_call: TRBV7-6
clone_size: few
cdr3_aa: CASSLMWAPGSMNTEAFF